This TCR beta chain came from a study of shared clonotypes between healthy human individuals. The wider study: The composition of the donors was a couple of women and a few men aged 18 to 49.

Notes on this clone: Its antigen is not known.

The V and J ends lost 8 bases and 7 bases respectively, with 11 bases between them. The CDR3 has 11 residues. The germline gives CDR1 SGHTA, CDR2 FQGNSA. Method: immunoSEQ multiplex PCR; TCRdb's copy keeps in-frame clones and lacks some. This sample has more than 2 million clones, with about 94% found just once. Study findings and constraints: It was observed that approximately 5% of naive CD4 clonotypes were shared across a handful of donors.

From CD4+ cells came CD45RA+ naive and CD45RA-negative memory subsets. The gene calls are TRBV7-2 and TRBJ1-2, with D uncertain. The sample taken for sequencing was naive CD4+ T cells sorted from blood. Indicated subset: CD45RA+ positively selected. The source of this sequence is a young man in good health. The CDR3 region has the DNA TGTGCCAGCGGCACAGAGCGTGGCTACACCTTC. As protein: CASGTERGYTF.